Listed here is a single T cell receptor (beta chain). Sequenced by immunoSEQ multiplex PCR; TCRdb stores in-frame clones only, minus some. The sample includes about 1 million clones, 60% to 80% of them seen just once. This entry is derived from a study of shared clonotypes between healthy human individuals. Germline trimming cut 2 bases from V and 5 bases from J; bases unmatched to any gene: 7. This CDR3 contains 15 residues. The germline gives CDR1 SGHTA, CDR2 FQGNSA. Source material: memory CD4+ T cells sorted from blood. Noted subset: CD45RA-negative fraction. This chain uses TRBV7-2 with TRBJ2-5, with TRBD1 matching 8 bases. The source of this sequence is a man aged 18-30 years in good health. Written as DNA, the CDR3 is TGTGCCAGCAGCTTAAGGCCACAGGGGGGCGAGACCCAGTACTTC. Residues: CASSLRPQGGETQYF.